This is a list of T cell receptor beta chains from one sample in a study of blood T cells in healthy people across ages. MiXCR, applied by TCRdb to the 5' RACE reads, yields one record per CDR3 protein. The sample lists hundreds of thousands of distinct CDR3 sequences, about a fifth seen once, with around a fifth in the top ten. The sample comprised blood. All receptors derive from a man between 65 and 79 years old in good health. Both conserved end residues are part of each CDR3. Each record gives: D gene, J gene, V gene, clone size, CDR3 protein, CDR3 DNA. The D gene is left open where the match is weak. For some rows the clone size is stated as once, few or many, or as a class when expanded; others skip it.

>NA|TRBJ2-4|TRBV12-3/TRBV12-4|NA
CASSLANGVAKNIQYF
TGTGCCAGCAGTTTAGCGAATGGGGTAGCCAAAAACATTCAGTACTTC
>NA|TRBJ1-2|TRBV19|few
CASTSRSRGYGYTF
TGTGCCAGTACCTCTAGGAGCAGGGGATATGGCTACACCTTC
>NA|TRBJ2-5|TRBV9|few
CASSVGAAQEAQYF
TGTGCCAGCAGCGTAGGGGCAGCCCAAGAGGCCCAGTACTTC
>NA|TRBJ1-3|TRBV12-3/TRBV12-4|few
CASSLRGVGNTIYF
TGTGCCAGCAGTTTAAGGGGCGTAGGAAACACCATATATTTT
>NA|TRBJ1-1|TRBV6-5|few
CASSSRDPRRAEAFF
TGTGCCAGCAGTTCGCGGGACCCCCGGCGGGCTGAAGCTTTCTTT
>NA|TRBJ2-2|TRBV20-1|NA
CSATTGGNTGELFF
TGCAGTGCGACAACAGGAGGGAACACCGGGGAGCTGTTTTTT
>NA|TRBJ2-3|TRBV6-6|few
CASSYWGGKGDTQYF
TGTGCCAGCAGTTACTGGGGCGGGAAGGGAGATACGCAGTATTTT
>NA|TRBJ1-2|TRBV14|few
CASSQDRALDGYTF
TGTGCCAGCAGCCAAGATAGGGCGTTGGATGGCTACACCTTC
>TRBD1|TRBJ1-5|TRBV19|few
CASSQDRVHQPQHF
TGTGCCAGTAGTCAAGACAGGGTTCATCAGCCCCAGCATTTT
>NA|TRBJ2-5|TRBV7-2|NA
CASSLEAQLGEQETQYF
TGTGCCAGCAGCTTAGAAGCCCAATTGGGGGAACAAGAGACCCAGTACTTC